The source of this TCR beta chain is a study of blood T cell repertoires in COVID-19. This clone is a singleton in its sample. Sequencing was performed with immunoSEQ multiplex PCR; in TCRdb, only in-frame clones are kept and a portion is missing. The repertoire has more than 110,000 clones, about 82% of them found once; the top ten carry roughly 4.7%. The V and J ends lost 0 bases and 1 base respectively, with 9 bases between them. The germline CDR1 and CDR2 sequences are SGHRS and YFSETQ. CDR3 length: 15 amino acids. The source of this sequence is an elderly woman with active or convalescent COVID-19. The gene calls are TRBV5-1 and TRBJ2-3, with D uncertain. Source material: peripheral blood. For the CDR3, the DNA is TGCGCCAGCAGCTTGGGTCCCCTTCGCACAGATACGCAGTATTTT. Translated, it gives CASSLGPLRTDTQYF.